These 21 T cell receptor beta chains were sequenced from one sample in a study of cytomegalovirus exposure and HLA in healthy donors. Data came from immunoSEQ multiplex PCR; TCRdb stores just in-frame clones and leaves some out. The sample has 200,000 to 250,000 clones; around 86% are singletons. Material for sequencing was PBMCs. The source is a woman under 30 in good health and CMV-seropositive.

The rearrangement joins TRBV2 to TRBJ1-4, with TRBD1 identical over 8 bases. V was clipped by 10 bases and J by 7 bases; unmatched bases: 17. The germline CDR1 and CDR2 sequences are SNHLY and FYNNEI. This CDR3 comprises 16 residues. Written as DNA, the CDR3 is TGTGCCAAAGGGGACCCGGGACAGGCCTCTAGTGAAAAACTGTTTTTT. As protein: CAKGDPGQASSEKLFF.

The chain links TRBV29-1 to TRBJ2-2, with 7 nucleotides matching TRBD1. This CDR3 contains 14 residues. The V segment lost 5 bases and the J segment 6 bases; nucleotides outside the gene matches: 9. The germline V gene has CDR1 SQVTM and CDR2 ANQGSEA. The DNA for the CDR3 is TGCAGCGTTTCCGACAGGGTGGCTCCCGGGGAGCTGTTTTTT. Amino acid sequence: CSVSDRVAPGELFF.

The chain links TRBV30 to TRBJ1-1; maybe TRBD1 (6 bases). In germline, CDR1 is GTSNPN, CDR2 SVGIG (reference sequence). This CDR3 has 15 amino acids. V lost 1 base and J 3 bases, leaving 15 bases between the germline ends. This CDR3 is CAWSEWSEGDTEAFF. For the CDR3, the DNA is TGTGCCTGGAGTGAATGGAGTGAGGGGGACACTGAAGCTTTCTTT.

The genes are TRBV7-6 and TRBJ2-1, with 9 bases fitting TRBD2. Germline values: CDR1 SGHVS, CDR2 FNYEAQ. This CDR3 region has 17 residues. V lost 5 bases and J lost 0; bases outside the gene matches: 8. The CDR3 DNA follows: TGTGCCAGCAGCCAGACTAGCGGTACGAGCTCCTACAATGAGCAGTTCTTC. As protein: CASSQTSGTSSYNEQFF.

The gene calls are TRBV27 and TRBJ2-1; 14 bases fit TRBD2. Trimming took 5 bases from V and 9 from J; bases not matched to a gene: 6. The germline gives CDR1 MNHEY, CDR2 SMNVEV (reference sequence). The CDR3 totals 15 residues. The CDR3: CASSPGTSGRVEQFF. CDR3 in DNA: TGTGCCAGCAGTCCAGGGACTAGCGGGAGAGTTGAGCAGTTCTTC.

This chain joins TRBV7-9 and TRBJ1-5; no clear D. Between the trimmed V and J ends, which lost 8 bases and 0 bases, there was a span of 11 bases. Looked up from germline, CDR1 is SEHNR and CDR2 is FQNEAQ (reference sequence). The length of the CDR3 is 14 residues. The CDR3 nucleotides read TGTGCCAGCGGCAGCGCCGGTAGCAATCAGCCCCAGCATTTT. It is translated as CASGSAGSNQPQHF.

V and J are TRBV27 and TRBJ2-7; D uncertain. Per germline, CDR1 MNHEY and CDR2 SMNVEV (reference sequence). Deletions cut 7 bases from V and 2 bases from J, with 3 bases between. The CDR3 loop spans 10 amino acids. The CDR3 nucleotides read TGTGCCAGCACCACCTACGAGCAGTACTTC. It specifies CASTTYEQYF.

The chain joins TRBV4-1 to TRBJ2-1; TRBD1 matches at 11 bases. Losses at the gene ends were 7 bases for V and 6 bases for J; bases not matched to a gene: 11. Germline V gene lookup returns CDR1 MGHRA and CDR2 YSYEKL. The CDR3 covers 16 residues. The CDR3 DNA reads TGCGCCAGCAACCACTTCGGACAGGGGGCTGGCAATGAGCAGTTCTTC. Translated: CASNHFGQGAGNEQFF.

The rearrangement links TRBV9 to TRBJ2-2; the match to TRBD1 covers 7 bases. The CDR3 spans 16 residues. The germline V gene encodes CDR1 SGDLS and CDR2 YYNGEE. The V gene end was trimmed by 3 bases and the J gene end by 3 bases; junction bases not matched to a gene: 8. The CDR3 sequence: CASSAPGQLYTGELFF. CDR3 DNA: TGTGCCAGCAGCGCCCCGGGACAGCTTTACACCGGGGAGCTGTTTTTT.

The chain employs TRBV6-5 and TRBJ1-1; 7 nucleotides align to TRBD1. Per the germline V gene, CDR1 is MNHEY and CDR2 is SVGAGI. The CDR3 contains 13 residues. Trimming took 4 bases from V and 8 from J; bases not matched to a gene: 7. The DNA of the CDR3 is TGTGCCAGCAGTTTCCTAGGGGGCGGGGAAGCTTTCTTT. Translating it yields CASSFLGGGEAFF.

Remarks on this clone: This CDR3 is also generated by other DNA sequences in the sample. The CDR3 coding sequence is TGTGCCAGCAGTTTATCGCGGACAGGGAACACTGAAGCTTTCTTT. It is translated as CASSLSRTGNTEAFF. The chain is built from TRBV27 and TRBJ1-1, with TRBD1 matching over 7 bases. Unmatched junction bases numbered 2, after V lost 0 bases and J lost 1 base. The CDR3 is 15 residues long. Germline V gene data show CDR1 as MNHEY and CDR2 as SMNVEV (reference sequence).

The CDR3 DNA reads TGCGCCAGCAGCCGCACGACAGGGAACTCTGGAAACACCATATATTTT. As protein: CASSRTTGNSGNTIYF. The chain carries TRBV4-1 and TRBJ1-3; 7 bases agree with TRBD1. Germline assignment: CDR1 MGHRA and CDR2 YSYEKL. Unmatched junction bases numbered 6, after V lost 4 bases and J lost 0 bases. The CDR3 has 16 residues.

V usage is TRBV5-4 and J usage is TRBJ2-7; TRBD1 might be the D (6 bases). V was clipped by 4 bases and J by 2 bases, with 16 bases between them. The CDR3 has 15 amino acids. Germline CDR1 and CDR2: SGHNT and YYREEE (reference sequence). CDR3 DNA: TGTGCCAGCAGCGCCCGACAGGAATCGGCCTACGAGCAGTACTTC. Its translation: CASSARQESAYEQYF.

There are a few counts of this clone. This sequence joins TRBV7-3 and TRBJ1-2; possibly TRBD1 for D (6 bases). Germline loops: CDR1 SGHTA, CDR2 FQGTGA. V lost 2 bases, J lost 3 bases, and 16 bases lay in between. The CDR3 covers 16 residues. CDR3 sequence: CASSLSPGVRDYGYTF. The CDR3 region has the DNA TGTGCCAGCAGCTTATCGCCAGGGGTCCGGGACTATGGCTACACCTTC.

The rearrangement links TRBV4-1 to TRBJ2-7; TRBD1 aligns across 11 bases. The CDR3 has 16 amino acids. Germline CDR1 and CDR2: MGHRA and YSYEKL. The J segment lost 5 bases and the V segment lost 4 bases, leaving 10 bases of the junction unmatched. CDR3 sequence: CASSRSPGQGVHEQYF. In DNA form, the CDR3 reads TGCGCCAGCAGCCGAAGTCCGGGACAGGGGGTCCACGAGCAGTACTTC.

There are a few counts of this clone. V is TRBV28 and J is TRBJ1-2; tentative D call: TRBD1 (5 bases). The V gene's germline CDR1 is MDHEN and CDR2 SYDVKM. Trimming stripped 6 bases from V and 3 bases from J, with 11 bases between. The CDR3 loop spans 13 amino acids. CDR3: CASRQGSYYGYTF. In nucleotides, the CDR3 is TGTGCCAGCAGGCAGGGATCTTACTATGGCTACACCTTC.

The genes are TRBV25-1 and TRBJ2-2; TRBD2 matches 9 bases. V shed 4 bases and J 5 bases; nucleotides not matched to a gene: 2. The CDR3 runs to 14 residues. Germline CDR1 reads MGHDK; CDR2 reads SYGVNS. In nucleotides, the CDR3 is TGTGCCAGCAGTGGGCGGGAGGGTACCGGGGAGCTGTTTTTT. Its protein product is CASSGREGTGELFF.

Turning to this clone: Other nucleotide sequences from this sample produce the same CDR3. The rearrangement joins TRBV5-1 to TRBJ1-1; D might be TRBD1 (5 bases). Germline V lookup: CDR1 SGHRS, CDR2 YFSETQ. This CDR3 spans 14 amino acids. The germline V and J ends were trimmed by 4 bases and 3 bases, with 13 bases remaining between them. CDR3 nucleotide sequence: TGCGCCAGCAGCCCCCGTGGGGGGGACACTGAAGCTTTCTTT. Residues: CASSPRGGDTEAFF.

CDR3 DNA sequence: TGTGCCAGCAGCCCCCGAGACGGGAGGGCGAACACCGGGGAGCTGTTTTTT. It translates to CASSPRDGRANTGELFF. The chain employs TRBV7-8 and TRBJ2-2; 8 nucleotides match TRBD2. CDR3 length: 17 residues. With 5 bases clipped from V and 0 bases from J, the junction kept 8 bases outside the gene matches. Per the germline V gene, CDR1 is SGHVS and CDR2 is FQNEAQ.

The chain couples TRBV10-2 to TRBJ2-3; D perhaps matches TRBD1 (6 bases). The CDR3 extends over 14 amino acids. V lost 8 bases and J 4 bases, leaving 16 bases between the germline ends. Germline CDR1 reads WSHSY; CDR2 reads SAAADI. The chain's CDR3 is CASGQTLRADTQYF. Written as DNA, the CDR3 is TGCGCCAGCGGACAGACCCTTCGGGCAGATACGCAGTATTTT.

The rearrangement uses TRBV27 and TRBJ2-7; 8 bases are shared with TRBD1. The CDR3 loop spans 16 amino acids. Trimming at V came to 4 bases and at J to 2 bases, leaving 10 bases not matched to a gene. Germline CDR1 reads MNHEY; CDR2 reads SMNVEV (reference sequence). The CDR3 bases are TGTGCCAGCAGTTCGCCCCGGACAGGGCGGGCCTACGAGCAGTACTTC. Translating it yields CASSSPRTGRAYEQYF.